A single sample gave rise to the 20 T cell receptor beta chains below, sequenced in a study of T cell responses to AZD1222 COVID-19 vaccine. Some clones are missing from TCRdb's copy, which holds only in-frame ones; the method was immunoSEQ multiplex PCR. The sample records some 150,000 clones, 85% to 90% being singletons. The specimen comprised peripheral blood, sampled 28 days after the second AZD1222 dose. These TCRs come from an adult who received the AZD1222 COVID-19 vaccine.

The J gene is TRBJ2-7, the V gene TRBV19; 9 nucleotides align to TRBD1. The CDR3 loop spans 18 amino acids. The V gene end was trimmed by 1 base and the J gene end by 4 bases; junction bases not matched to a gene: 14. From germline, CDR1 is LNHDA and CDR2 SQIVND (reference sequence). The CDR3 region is CASSIAVRGQGGRYEQYF. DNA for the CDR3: TGTGCCAGTAGTATAGCTGTACGGGGACAGGGTGGTCGATACGAGCAGTACTTC.

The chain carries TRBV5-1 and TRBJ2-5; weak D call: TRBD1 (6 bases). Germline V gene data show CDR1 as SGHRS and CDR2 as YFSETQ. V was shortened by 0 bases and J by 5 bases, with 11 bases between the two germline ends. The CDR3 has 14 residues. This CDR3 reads CASSLAGGWETQYF. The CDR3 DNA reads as TGCGCCAGCAGCTTGGCTGGGGGCTGGGAGACCCAGTACTTC.

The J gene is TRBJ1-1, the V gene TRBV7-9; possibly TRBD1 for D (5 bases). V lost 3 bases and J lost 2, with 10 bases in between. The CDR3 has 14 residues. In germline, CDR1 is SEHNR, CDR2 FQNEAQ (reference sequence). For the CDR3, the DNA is TGTGCCAGCAGCTTCAGGGATGGTAACACTGAAGCTTTCTTT. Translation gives CASSFRDGNTEAFF.

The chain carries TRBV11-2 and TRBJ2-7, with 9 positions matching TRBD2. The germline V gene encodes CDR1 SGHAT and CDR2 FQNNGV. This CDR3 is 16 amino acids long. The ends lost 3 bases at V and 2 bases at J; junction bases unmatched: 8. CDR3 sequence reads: CASSFLVSGSTYEQYF. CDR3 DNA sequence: TGTGCCAGCAGCTTCCTCGTTAGCGGGAGCACCTACGAGCAGTACTTC.

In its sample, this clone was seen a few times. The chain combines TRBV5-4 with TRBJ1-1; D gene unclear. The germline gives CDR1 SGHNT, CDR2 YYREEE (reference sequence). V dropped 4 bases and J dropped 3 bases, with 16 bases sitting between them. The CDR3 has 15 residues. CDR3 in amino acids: CASSVVLSGYTEAFF. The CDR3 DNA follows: TGTGCCAGCAGCGTGGTACTGAGTGGATACACTGAAGCTTTCTTT.

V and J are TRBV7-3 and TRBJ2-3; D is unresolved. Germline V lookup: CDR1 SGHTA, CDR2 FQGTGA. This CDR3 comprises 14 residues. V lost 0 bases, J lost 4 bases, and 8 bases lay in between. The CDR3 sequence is CASSLTGAPDTQYF. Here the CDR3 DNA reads TGTGCCAGCAGCTTAACCGGCGCCCCAGATACGCAGTATTTT.

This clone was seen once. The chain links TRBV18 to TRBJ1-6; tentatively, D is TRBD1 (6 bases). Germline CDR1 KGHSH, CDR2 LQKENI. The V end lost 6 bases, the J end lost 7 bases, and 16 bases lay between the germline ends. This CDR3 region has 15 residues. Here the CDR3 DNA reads TGTGCCAGCTCGTACGGGGCAGGGGTCAATTCACCCCTCCACTTT. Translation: CASSYGAGVNSPLHF. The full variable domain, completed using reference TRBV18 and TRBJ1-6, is NAGVMQNPRHLVRRRGQEARLRCSPMKGHSHVYWYRQLPEEGLKFMVYLQKENIIDESGMPKERFSAEFPKEGPSILRIQQVVRGDSAAYFCASSYGAGVNSPLHFGNGTRLTVT.

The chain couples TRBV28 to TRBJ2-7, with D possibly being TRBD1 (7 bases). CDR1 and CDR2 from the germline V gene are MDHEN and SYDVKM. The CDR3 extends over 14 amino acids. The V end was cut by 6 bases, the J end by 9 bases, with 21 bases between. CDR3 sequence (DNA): TGTGCCAGCAGCCCGGGACAGCTACGAGCGGGGCAGTACTTC. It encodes CASSPGQLRAGQYF.

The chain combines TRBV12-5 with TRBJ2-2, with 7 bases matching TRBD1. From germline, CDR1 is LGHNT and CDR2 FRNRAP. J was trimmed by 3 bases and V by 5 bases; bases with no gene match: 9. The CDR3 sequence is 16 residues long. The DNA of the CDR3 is TGTGCTAGTGGTCTCCGGACAGGATCTCACACCGGGGAGCTGTTTTTT. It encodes CASGLRTGSHTGELFF.

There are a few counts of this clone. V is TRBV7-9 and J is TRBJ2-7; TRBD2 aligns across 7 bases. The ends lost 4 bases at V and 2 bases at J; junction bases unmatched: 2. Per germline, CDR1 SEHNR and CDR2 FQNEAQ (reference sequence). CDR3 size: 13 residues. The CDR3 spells CASSSSGTYEQYF. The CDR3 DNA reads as TGTGCCAGCAGCTCTAGCGGTACCTACGAGCAGTACTTC.

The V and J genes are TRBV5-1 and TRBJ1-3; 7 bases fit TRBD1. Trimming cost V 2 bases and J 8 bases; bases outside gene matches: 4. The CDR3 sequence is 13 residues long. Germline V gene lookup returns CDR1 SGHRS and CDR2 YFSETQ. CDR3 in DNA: TGCGCCAGCAGCTTCACAGGGGAGGACACCATATATTTT. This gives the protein CASSFTGEDTIYF.

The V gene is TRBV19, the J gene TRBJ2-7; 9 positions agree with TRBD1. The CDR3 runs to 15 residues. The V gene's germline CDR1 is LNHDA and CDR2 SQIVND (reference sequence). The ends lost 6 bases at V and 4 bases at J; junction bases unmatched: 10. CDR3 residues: CASRATGGADYEQYF. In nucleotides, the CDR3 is TGTGCCAGTAGGGCTACAGGGGGCGCTGATTACGAGCAGTACTTC.

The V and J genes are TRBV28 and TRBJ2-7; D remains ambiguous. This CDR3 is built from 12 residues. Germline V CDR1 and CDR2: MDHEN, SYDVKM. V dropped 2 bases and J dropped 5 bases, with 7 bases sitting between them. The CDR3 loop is CASSLRVNEQYF. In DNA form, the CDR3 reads TGTGCCAGCAGTTTACGGGTAAACGAGCAGTACTTC.

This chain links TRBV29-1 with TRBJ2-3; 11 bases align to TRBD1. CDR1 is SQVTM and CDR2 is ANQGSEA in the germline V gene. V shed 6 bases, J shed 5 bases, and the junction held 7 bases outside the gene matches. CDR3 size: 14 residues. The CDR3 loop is CSVDGTGGKDTQYF. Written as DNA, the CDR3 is TGCAGCGTCGATGGGACAGGGGGAAAAGATACGCAGTATTTT.

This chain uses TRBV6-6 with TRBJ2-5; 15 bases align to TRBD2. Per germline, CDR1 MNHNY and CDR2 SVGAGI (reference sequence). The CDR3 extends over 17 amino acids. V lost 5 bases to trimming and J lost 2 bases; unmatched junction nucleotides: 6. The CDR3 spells CASSRGLAGGHQETQYF. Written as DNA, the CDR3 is TGTGCCAGCAGTCGTGGACTAGCGGGAGGGCATCAAGAGACCCAGTACTTC.

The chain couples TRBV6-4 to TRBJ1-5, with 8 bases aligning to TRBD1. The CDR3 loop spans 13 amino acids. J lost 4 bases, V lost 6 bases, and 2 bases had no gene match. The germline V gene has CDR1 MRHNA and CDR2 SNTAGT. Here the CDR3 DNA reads TGTGCCAGCAGACAGGGGGGTAATCAGCCCCAGCATTTT. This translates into CASRQGGNQPQHF.

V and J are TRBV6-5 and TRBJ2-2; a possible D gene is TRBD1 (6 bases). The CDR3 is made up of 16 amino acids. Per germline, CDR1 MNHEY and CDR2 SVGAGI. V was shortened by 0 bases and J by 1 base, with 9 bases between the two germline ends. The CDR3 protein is CASSYSPGQNTGELFF. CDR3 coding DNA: TGTGCCAGCAGTTACTCGCCGGGACAGAACACCGGGGAGCTGTTTTTT.

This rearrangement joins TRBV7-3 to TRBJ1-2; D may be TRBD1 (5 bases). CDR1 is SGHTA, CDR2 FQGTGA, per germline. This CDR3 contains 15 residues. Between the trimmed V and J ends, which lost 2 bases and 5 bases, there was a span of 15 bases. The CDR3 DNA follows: TGTGCCAGCAGCTTATCAGGGACGGCAGATTATGGCTACACCTTC. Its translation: CASSLSGTADYGYTF.

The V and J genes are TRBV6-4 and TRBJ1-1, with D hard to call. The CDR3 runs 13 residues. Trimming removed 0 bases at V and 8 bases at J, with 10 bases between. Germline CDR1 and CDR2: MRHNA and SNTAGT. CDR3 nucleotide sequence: TGTGCCAGCAGTGACTCCGTTAACCTCGAAGCTTTCTTT. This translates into CASSDSVNLEAFF.

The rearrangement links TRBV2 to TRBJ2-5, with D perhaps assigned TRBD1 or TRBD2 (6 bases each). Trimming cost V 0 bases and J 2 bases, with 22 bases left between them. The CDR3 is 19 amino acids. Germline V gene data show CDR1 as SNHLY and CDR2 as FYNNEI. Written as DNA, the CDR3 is TGTGCCAGCAGTGAAGCGGGCCAGGGCTCGGGGGCATCACAAGAGACCCAGTACTTC. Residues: CASSEAGQGSGASQETQYF.